The 8 T cell receptor beta chains in this list originate from one sample, sequenced in a study of control samples from healthy donors and cancer patients. Generated by immunoSEQ multiplex PCR, the TCRdb table keeps only in-frame clones and is missing some. The table records 100,000 to 150,000 clones, almost 95% of them present only once. Specimen: PBMCs. Receptors originate from a man aged 80 or over with head and neck cancer.

The chain links TRBV18 to TRBJ2-2, with a tentative D call TRBD1 (6 bases). The CDR3 runs to 14 residues. In germline, CDR1 is KGHSH, CDR2 LQKENI. V shed 3 bases and J shed 4 bases, with 9 bases lying between them. As DNA, the CDR3 is TGTGCCAGCTCACCCGGGACAATCACCGGGGAGCTGTTTTTT. It yields the protein CASSPGTITGELFF.

V gene TRBV6-5 combines with J gene TRBJ1-2; D is ambiguous. Germline V gives CDR1 MNHEY, CDR2 SVGAGI. This CDR3 has 14 residues. With 6 bases removed from V and 4 bases from J, the gap between germline ends came to 15 bases. This chain's CDR3 is CASSLGLGPYGYTF. The DNA of the CDR3 is TGTGCCAGCAGCCTCGGACTGGGCCCCTATGGCTACACCTTC.

The chain couples TRBV6-5 to TRBJ1-1, with TRBD1 as a possible D gene (5 bases). The V and J ends lost 7 bases and 0 bases respectively, with 15 bases between them. The CDR3 is 15 amino acids. The germline CDR1 and CDR2 sequences are MNHEY and SVGAGI. The CDR3 protein is CASIAGEGLNTEAFF. CDR3 nucleotides: TGTGCCAGCATCGCGGGGGAGGGACTGAACACTGAAGCTTTCTTT.

The rearrangement joins TRBV27 to TRBJ1-2, with D perhaps matching TRBD1 (5 bases). CDR1 and CDR2 from the germline V gene are MNHEY and SMNVEV (reference sequence). The CDR3 consists of 12 residues. With 5 bases removed from V and 4 bases from J, the gap between germline ends came to 8 bases. DNA of the CDR3: TGTGCCAGCAGTCGGGGGGGCTATGGCTACACCTTC. Translation: CASSRGGYGYTF.

This sequence joins TRBV6-2 or TRBV6-3 and TRBJ2-2; D not certain. There are 14 residues in the CDR3. V was trimmed by 2 bases and J by 4 bases, leaving 8 bases between them. CDR1 is MNHEY, CDR2 SVGEGT, per germline. CDR3 protein: CASSYTGVTGELFF. The CDR3 region has the DNA TGTGCCAGCAGTTACACGGGTGTCACCGGGGAGCTGTTTTTT.

The chain links TRBV5-1 to TRBJ2-5, with 11 nucleotides matching TRBD2. There are 14 residues in the CDR3. Germline CDR1 and CDR2: SGHRS and YFSETQ. The trim removed 2 bases at V and 4 bases at J, leaving 1 base unmatched. CDR3 protein: CASSFSGGGETQYF. The CDR3 DNA reads as TGCGCCAGCAGCTTTAGCGGGGGGGGAGAGACCCAGTACTTC.

The J gene is TRBJ1-1, the V gene TRBV19; no clear D gene. V was trimmed by 3 bases and J by 7 bases, leaving 9 bases between them. Germline-derived CDR1 and CDR2 are LNHDA and SQIVND (reference sequence). The CDR3 extends over 12 amino acids. CDR3 bases: TGTGCCAGTAGTATTGTGAGAGGTGAAGCTTTCTTT. Protein product: CASSIVRGEAFF. Variable domain in full (rest from reference TRBV19 and TRBJ1-1): DGGITQSPKYLFRKEGQNVTLSCEQNLNHDAMYWYRQDPGQGLRLIYYSQIVNDFQKGDIAEGYSVSREKKESFPLTVTSAQKNPTAFYLCASSIVRGEAFFGQGTRLTVV.

This chain connects TRBV4-2 to TRBJ2-1; TRBD2 matches 10 bases. The CDR3 length is 17 residues. Per the germline V gene, CDR1 is LGHNA and CDR2 is YNFKEQ. V gave up 1 base and J gave up 0 bases; unmatched junction bases: 3. CDR3 residues: CASSQGTSGSSYNEQFF. The CDR3 coding sequence is TGTGCCAGCAGCCAAGGGACTAGCGGTTCCTCCTACAATGAGCAGTTCTTC.